These 27 T cell receptor beta chains came from one sample sequenced in a study of blood T cell repertoires in COVID-19. Assay: immunoSEQ multiplex PCR; the TCRdb copy retains only in-frame clones and omits some. The table lists around 200,000 clones, about 85% of them singletons, with about 4.9% in the top ten. The sample taken for sequencing was peripheral blood. These receptors were collected from a woman of 80 years or more with acute or convalescent COVID-19.

This clone appeared once. The chain couples TRBV28 to TRBJ1-3; weak D call: TRBD1 (6 bases). The CDR3 loop spans 14 amino acids. Germline loops: CDR1 MDHEN, CDR2 SYDVKM. V shed 6 bases and J shed 1 base, with 10 bases lying between them. The CDR3 DNA sequence: TGTGCCAGCAGACCCGACAGGTCTGGAAACACCATATATTTT. This encodes CASRPDRSGNTIYF.

The chain is built from TRBV28 and TRBJ1-1; D uncertain. The CDR3 has 14 residues. The V gene lost 3 bases and the J gene lost 0 bases, with 8 bases spanning the gap. Germline values: CDR1 MDHEN, CDR2 SYDVKM. CDR3 sequence (DNA): TGTGCCAGCAGTTTTGAGGTCATGAACACTGAAGCTTTCTTT. Translated: CASSFEVMNTEAFF.

This clone was observed a single time. The chain has TRBV6-1 and TRBJ2-5; D possibly corresponds to TRBD1 (5 bases). The CDR3 length is 13 residues. V was clipped by 8 bases and J by 2 bases, with 12 bases between them. Germline V CDR1 and CDR2: MNHNS, SASEGT. CDR3 protein: CASFLGPQETQYF. In DNA form, the CDR3 reads TGTGCCAGCTTCCTGGGGCCGCAAGAGACCCAGTACTTC.

This chain links TRBV9 with TRBJ2-1; 14 positions agree with TRBD2. Germline CDR1 reads SGDLS; CDR2 reads YYNGEE. This CDR3 is built from 19 residues. With V trimmed by 3 bases and J by 0 bases, 8 bases remained unmatched. This chain's CDR3 is CASSDPGLAGVRSYNEQFF. CDR3 nucleotide sequence: TGTGCCAGCAGCGACCCGGGACTAGCGGGAGTGCGCTCCTACAATGAGCAGTTCTTC.

The chain recombines TRBV2 with TRBJ2-5; 9 bases align to TRBD1. V shed 3 bases, J shed 3 bases, and the junction held 5 bases outside the gene matches. Germline loops: CDR1 SNHLY, CDR2 FYNNEI. The CDR3 contains 15 residues. The CDR3 loop reads CASSDLDRGKETQYF. The CDR3 nucleotides are TGTGCCAGCAGTGACCTGGACAGGGGAAAAGAGACCCAGTACTTC.

The chain is built from TRBV3-1 (or the pseudogene TRBV3-2) and TRBJ2-5; 11 positions agree with TRBD2. V lost 0 bases to trimming and J lost 4 bases; unmatched junction nucleotides: 7. The CDR3 is 17 residues long. Germline CDR1 is LGHDT and CDR2 is YNNKEL (reference sequence). The CDR3 sequence is CASSQDTSGSFGETQYF. The DNA for the CDR3 is TGTGCCAGCAGCCAAGATACTAGCGGGAGTTTCGGAGAGACCCAGTACTTC.

A single count supports this clone. The chain joins TRBV18 to TRBJ1-1; D gene unclear. The V gene lost 2 bases and the J gene lost 1 base, with 14 bases spanning the gap. CDR1 KGHSH and CDR2 LQKENI come from the germline V gene. The CDR3 loop spans 16 amino acids. In DNA, the CDR3 is TGTGCCAGCTCACCAGAGGTTGGCATGTGGAACACTGAAGCTTTCTTT. This translates into CASSPEVGMWNTEAFF. Complete variable domain (other parts from reference TRBV18 and TRBJ1-1): NAGVMQNPRHLVRRRGQEARLRCSPMKGHSHVYWYRQLPEEGLKFMVYLQKENIIDESGMPKERFSAEFPKEGPSILRIQQVVRGDSAAYFCASSPEVGMWNTEAFFGQGTRLTVV.

Comments on this clone: The sample contains more than one DNA sequence encoding this CDR3. The rearrangement links TRBV7-2 to TRBJ2-7; 9 bases are shared with TRBD1. The germline gives CDR1 SGHTA, CDR2 FQGNSA. J was trimmed by 2 bases and V by 1 base; bases with no gene match: 3. CDR3 length: 15 residues. CDR3: CASSLVGTGPYEQYF. Here the CDR3 DNA reads TGTGCCAGCAGCTTAGTTGGGACAGGGCCCTACGAGCAGTACTTC.

This clone was recorded a few times. The V gene is TRBV7-2, the J gene TRBJ1-1; D gene unclear. V was shortened by 7 bases and J by 4 bases, with 19 bases between the two germline ends. CDR3 size: 15 residues. CDR1 SGHTA and CDR2 FQGNSA come from the germline V gene. As DNA, the CDR3 is TGTGCCAGCAACCCGGATCGGCAGAGGGCCACTGAAGCTTTCTTT. Translated: CASNPDRQRATEAFF.

J is TRBJ2-3 and V is TRBV19; a possible D gene is TRBD2 (6 bases). The CDR3 consists of 14 residues. CDR1 and CDR2 from the germline V gene are LNHDA and SQIVND (reference sequence). The ends were cut back, 10 bases at V and 3 bases at J, with 17 bases in the middle. In DNA form, the CDR3 reads TGTGCCACCGACCAGTGGGGGGAGACAGATACGCAGTATTTT. Translated: CATDQWGETDTQYF. The entire variable domain, with the rest obtained from reference TRBV19 and TRBJ2-3, is as follows: DGGITQSPKYLFRKEGQNVTLSCEQNLNHDAMYWYRQDPGQGLRLIYYSQIVNDFQKGDIAEGYSVSREKKESFPLTVTSAQKNPTAFYLCATDQWGETDTQYFGPGTRLTVL.

A few counts support this clone. V and J are TRBV18 and TRBJ1-1, with D possibly being TRBD1 (5 bases). CDR1 is KGHSH, CDR2 LQKENI, per germline. There are 15 residues in the CDR3. V was clipped by 4 bases and J by 1 base, with 13 bases between them. The DNA of the CDR3 is TGTGCCAGCTCACAGCAGACAGCTCCGAACACTGAAGCTTTCTTT. Its translation is CASSQQTAPNTEAFF.

The genes are TRBV18 and TRBJ1-1, with D perhaps matching TRBD1 (5 bases). Trimming left V 4 bases short and J 5 bases short, with 11 bases between. CDR1 KGHSH and CDR2 LQKENI come from the germline V gene. This CDR3 is 13 amino acids long. The CDR3 sequence: CASSQVGGTEAFF. Here the CDR3 DNA reads TGTGCCAGCTCACAGGTCGGGGGAACTGAAGCTTTCTTT.

This chain uses TRBV28 with TRBJ2-3; possible D gene TRBD2, 5 bases. Germline CDR1 MDHEN, CDR2 SYDVKM. The CDR3 has 11 residues. V was pared by 6 bases and J by 6 bases, with 7 bases between. The CDR3 here is CASRLVDTQYF. Here the CDR3 DNA reads TGTGCCAGCAGACTAGTGGATACGCAGTATTTT.

V usage is TRBV19 and J usage is TRBJ1-4, with TRBD1 matching over 9 bases. Germline values: CDR1 LNHDA, CDR2 SQIVND (reference sequence). This CDR3 contains 14 residues. The V segment lost 5 bases and the J segment 6 bases; nucleotides outside the gene matches: 4. The CDR3 loop is CASSSGTGYEKLFF. In nucleotides, the CDR3 is TGTGCCAGTAGTTCCGGGACAGGGTATGAAAAACTGTTTTTT.

J is TRBJ2-5 and V is TRBV12-3 or TRBV12-4; D is ambiguous. Deletions cut 4 bases from V and 5 bases from J, with 5 bases between. CDR3 length equals 11 residues. CDR3 in amino acids: CASSSRETQYF. The CDR3 DNA is TGTGCCAGCAGTTCTCGGGAGACCCAGTACTTC.

This chain connects TRBV29-1 to TRBJ1-1; D remains ambiguous. V was trimmed by 7 bases and J by 5 bases, leaving 14 bases between them. From germline, CDR1 is SQVTM and CDR2 ANQGSEA. CDR3 length: 12 residues. CDR3 coding DNA: TGCAGCGCCACCCGGGGATGGACTGAAGCTTTCTTT. Translated, it gives CSATRGWTEAFF.

The genes are TRBV5-1 and TRBJ1-4; 9 nucleotides line up with TRBD1. CDR3 length: 17 amino acids. Germline values: CDR1 SGHRS, CDR2 YFSETQ. Trimming removed 0 bases from V and 5 bases from J; junction bases left unmatched: 8. This chain's CDR3 is CASSLGPGQGKNEKLFF. The CDR3 coding sequence is TGCGCCAGCAGCTTGGGACCCGGACAGGGGAAAAATGAAAAACTGTTTTTT.

The chain uses TRBV7-2 and TRBJ2-1; TRBD2 agrees at 13 bases. With V trimmed by 3 bases and J by 1 base, 9 bases remained unmatched. This CDR3 comprises 19 residues. The germline V gene has CDR1 SGHTA and CDR2 FQGNSA. CDR3 sequence (DNA): TGTGCCAGCAGCTTTAGCGGACTAGCGGGAGTTGGGTCCTACAATGAGCAGTTCTTC. Its translation is CASSFSGLAGVGSYNEQFF. The full variable domain, completed using reference TRBV7-2 and TRBJ2-1, is GAGVSQSPSNKVTEKGKDVELRCDPISGHTALYWYRQSLGQGLEFLIYFQGNSAPDKSGLPSDRFSAERTGGSVSTLTIQRTQQEDSAVYLCASSFSGLAGVGSYNEQFFGPGTRLTVL.

The chain recombines TRBV4-1 with TRBJ1-6; no definite D call. The CDR3 totals 15 residues. Germline V gives CDR1 MGHRA, CDR2 YSYEKL. V lost 6 bases to trimming and J lost 9 bases, with 18 bases between them. The chain's CDR3 is CASSLPPPPVSPLHF. The CDR3, as DNA: TGCGCCAGCAGTCTTCCTCCCCCCCCTGTTTCACCCCTCCACTTT.

This chain joins TRBV5-1 and TRBJ1-2, with D unresolved. The germline gives CDR1 SGHRS, CDR2 YFSETQ. CDR3 size: 16 residues. Trimming took 0 bases from V and 4 from J, leaving 16 bases between them. The chain's CDR3 is CASSLDGRIGFYGYTF. CDR3 nucleotide sequence: TGCGCCAGCAGCTTGGATGGGAGAATAGGGTTCTATGGCTACACCTTC. The whole variable domain, filled in from reference TRBV5-1 and TRBJ1-2, reads KAGVTQTPRYLIKTRGQQVTLSCSPISGHRSVSWYQQTPGQGLQFLFEYFSETQRNKGNFPGRFSGRQFSNSRSEMNVSTLELGDSALYLCASSLDGRIGFYGYTFGSGTRLTVV.

The V gene is TRBV7-2, the J gene TRBJ2-5; TRBD1 might be the D (6 bases). The CDR3 runs 17 residues. Germline CDR1 is SGHTA and CDR2 is FQGNSA. V dropped 3 bases and J dropped 4 bases, with 21 bases sitting between them. Written as DNA, the CDR3 is TGTGCCAGCAGCTTCGCTTCTAGGGGGAGTTGGGTAGAGACCCAGTACTTC. Translated, it gives CASSFASRGSWVETQYF.

In its sample, this clone was seen a few times. V gene TRBV5-1 combines with J gene TRBJ1-2; D not resolved. The CDR3 length is 13 residues. Germline CDR1 is SGHRS and CDR2 is YFSETQ. V lost 4 bases and J lost 4, with 11 bases in between. The CDR3 DNA reads as TGCGCCAGCAGCCCACAGCTATCCTATGGCTACACCTTC. It codes for CASSPQLSYGYTF.

This clone appeared a few times. The V call is TRBV2, the J call TRBJ1-5; D may be TRBD1 (5 bases). CDR1 and CDR2 from the germline V gene are SNHLY and FYNNEI. This CDR3 region has 14 residues. Between the trimmed V and J ends, which lost 1 base and 11 bases, there was a span of 15 bases. This CDR3 is CASSEGTVQGSQHF. The CDR3 nucleotides read TGTGCCAGCAGTGAAGGGACGGTGCAGGGATCCCAGCATTTT.

CDR3 sequence: CASSLLSGRETQYF. The CDR3 DNA is TGTGCCAGCAGTTTATTAAGCGGGAGAGAGACCCAGTACTTC. V gene TRBV27 combines with J gene TRBJ2-5; 8 bases align to TRBD2. Germline CDR1 MNHEY, CDR2 SMNVEV (reference sequence). This CDR3 is 14 amino acids long. With V trimmed by 1 base and J by 4 bases, 2 bases remained unmatched.

The gene calls are TRBV10-3 and TRBJ2-2; TRBD2 matches 7 bases. The junction had 8 bases not matched to a gene; V was cut back by 0 bases and J by 4 bases. CDR1 ENHRY and CDR2 SYGVKD come from the germline V gene. The CDR3 is 17 amino acids. CDR3 nucleotides: TGTGCCATCAGTGAGTCTGTAGCGGGTGATACCACCGGGGAGCTGTTTTTT. Translating gives CAISESVAGDTTGELFF.

This chain joins TRBV12-3 or TRBV12-4 and TRBJ1-2, with D hard to call. With 0 bases removed from V and 7 bases from J, the gap between germline ends came to 6 bases. The CDR3 runs to 12 residues. CDR3 region: CASSLARGGYTF. CDR3 coding DNA: TGTGCCAGCAGTTTAGCGCGTGGTGGCTACACCTTC.

The chain employs TRBV10-3 and TRBJ1-2; D is uncertain. Trimming pared 4 bases from V and 1 base from J, leaving 4 bases between. Germline V gene sequence: CDR1 ENHRY, CDR2 SYGVKD. The length of the CDR3 is 12 residues. CDR3 in DNA: TGTGCCATCAGTGCAAATAACTATGGCTACACCTTC. It specifies CAISANNYGYTF.